This passage covers 23 T cell receptor beta chains from one sample sequenced in a study of shared clonotypes between healthy human individuals. Profiling relied on immunoSEQ multiplex PCR, and the TCRdb table lists in-frame clones only, not all of them. The sample yields over 1.5 million clones, 98% seen once. Sequences were obtained from naive CD4+ T cells sorted from blood. The subset is: CD45RA+ positively selected. Receptors originate from a man aged 25-45 years in good health.

The V and J genes are TRBV10-1 and TRBJ2-7; D perhaps matches TRBD1 (5 bases). V was trimmed by 3 bases and J by 3 bases, leaving 15 bases between them. This CDR3 is 15 amino acids long. Germline values: CDR1 WNHNN, CDR2 SYGVQD (reference sequence). The CDR3 is CASSEGVGRVYEQYF. CDR3 nucleotide sequence: TGCGCCAGCAGTGAAGGTGTTGGCAGGGTCTACGAGCAGTACTTC.

The chain employs TRBV7-8 and TRBJ2-5, with D possibly being TRBD1 (5 bases). V was trimmed by 2 bases and J by 4 bases, leaving 11 bases between them. There are 14 residues in the CDR3. Germline CDR1 reads SGHVS; CDR2 reads FQNEAQ. CDR3 sequence reads: CASSLRDRGETQYF. CDR3 DNA: TGTGCCAGCAGCTTACGAGACAGAGGAGAGACCCAGTACTTC.

The chain couples TRBV27 to TRBJ2-1, with TRBD2 matching 13 bases. Germline CDR1 MNHEY, CDR2 SMNVEV (reference sequence). V dropped 7 bases and J dropped 8; count of bases not matched to a gene: 8. CDR3 length: 15 residues. CDR3 coding DNA: TGTGCCAGCACTGGACTAGCGGGAGCCGGCCATGAGCAGTTCTTC. The encoded protein is CASTGLAGAGHEQFF.

J is TRBJ1-2 and V is TRBV5-1; D call uncertain. The CDR3 is 16 amino acids. The germline gives CDR1 SGHRS, CDR2 YFSETQ. V lost 2 bases and J lost 4, with 18 bases in between. CDR3 coding DNA: TGCGCCAGCAGCTTTAGTACAGAACGGATGGGCTATGGCTACACCTTC. Its translation: CASSFSTERMGYGYTF.

A remark on this clone: The junction does not match germline at one end; this may be a read error. V is TRBV20-1 and J is TRBJ2-1, with 8 bases matching TRBD2. The CDR3 is 10 amino acids. The germline CDR1 and CDR2 sequences are DFQATT and SNEGSKA (reference sequence). The CDR3 reads CSALREGEVF. For the CDR3, the DNA is TGCAGTGCTCTTCGGGAGGGCGAGGTCTTC.

The chain recombines TRBV27 with TRBJ2-1; 9 bases are a match to TRBD2. Trimming removed 5 bases from V and 2 bases from J; junction bases left unmatched: 13. CDR1 is MNHEY, CDR2 SMNVEV, per germline (reference sequence). The CDR3 spans 18 residues. In DNA, the CDR3 is TGTGCCAGCAGTCGAACGATCATAGCGGGAGACCCCTACAATGAGCAGTTCTTC. Its translation: CASSRTIIAGDPYNEQFF.

The chain joins TRBV18 to TRBJ2-3; 10 bases align to TRBD2. CDR3 length: 16 residues. V was pared by 0 bases and J by 7 bases, with 7 bases of the junction left unmatched. The germline gives CDR1 KGHSH, CDR2 LQKENI. The CDR3 DNA sequence: TGTGCCAGCTCACCACCCTCACTAGCGGGGTCCCATACGCAGTATTTT. It is translated as CASSPPSLAGSHTQYF. Variable domain in full (rest from reference TRBV18 and TRBJ2-3): NAGVMQNPRHLVRRRGQEARLRCSPMKGHSHVYWYRQLPEEGLKFMVYLQKENIIDESGMPKERFSAEFPKEGPSILRIQQVVRGDSAAYFCASSPPSLAGSHTQYFGPGTRLTVL.

The gene calls are TRBV18 and TRBJ2-2, with TRBD2 matching over 8 bases. The V gene end was trimmed by 4 bases and the J gene end by 5 bases; junction bases not matched to a gene: 9. Germline V gene lookup returns CDR1 KGHSH and CDR2 LQKENI. The CDR3 sequence is 16 residues long. Written as DNA, the CDR3 is TGTGCCAGCTCACTCACTAGCGGAGGAGGAACCGGGGAGCTGTTTTTT. Amino acids: CASSLTSGGGTGELFF.

The chain combines TRBV27 with TRBJ1-5; no clear D gene. Trimming pared 8 bases from V and 0 bases from J, leaving 14 bases between. In germline, CDR1 is MNHEY, CDR2 SMNVEV (reference sequence). The CDR3 totals 15 residues. The CDR3 loop reads CASRARVYSNQPQHF. Written as DNA, the CDR3 is TGTGCCAGCCGAGCAAGGGTATATAGCAATCAGCCCCAGCATTTT.

The gene calls are TRBV10-3 and TRBJ2-7; tentative D call: TRBD2 (6 bases). Trimming left V 2 bases short and J 3 bases short, with 11 bases between. Germline V gene sequence: CDR1 ENHRY, CDR2 SYGVKD. The CDR3 is 14 residues long. CDR3 region: CAISEGLAVYEQYF. CDR3 coding DNA: TGTGCCATCAGTGAGGGGTTAGCGGTCTACGAGCAGTACTTC.

V is TRBV5-1 and J is TRBJ2-3; D call uncertain. Germline-derived CDR1 and CDR2 are SGHRS and YFSETQ. V lost 0 bases and J lost 4, with 15 bases in between. The CDR3 sequence is 16 residues long. CDR3 residues: CASSLGRSDASDTQYF. CDR3 nucleotides: TGCGCCAGCAGCTTGGGGCGGTCCGATGCGTCAGATACGCAGTATTTT.

The V gene is TRBV7-2, the J gene TRBJ2-7; no reliable D call. Trimming removed 7 bases from V and 0 bases from J, with 16 bases in between. The CDR3 is made up of 15 amino acids. The germline gives CDR1 SGHTA, CDR2 FQGNSA. CDR3 in amino acids: CASKIRAAPSYEQYF. The CDR3 nucleotides read TGTGCCAGCAAGATCAGAGCCGCCCCCTCCTACGAGCAGTACTTC.

The chain carries TRBV28 and TRBJ1-2; maybe TRBD1 (5 bases). Germline CDR1 is MDHEN and CDR2 is SYDVKM. Trimming cost V 4 bases and J 5 bases, with 11 bases left between them. There are 13 residues in the CDR3. CDR3 in amino acids: CASSYGTLYGYTF. The DNA of the CDR3 is TGTGCCAGCAGTTATGGGACCTTGTATGGCTACACCTTC.

V gene TRBV18 combines with J gene TRBJ2-3; TRBD2 agrees at 7 bases. CDR1 and CDR2 (germline): KGHSH, LQKENI. Trimming took 6 bases from V and 2 from J; bases not matched to a gene: 11. The CDR3 has 16 residues. CDR3 in amino acids: CASSSLGGSDTDTQYF. The DNA of the CDR3 is TGTGCCAGCTCGAGCCTTGGCGGGAGTGACACAGATACGCAGTATTTT.

The chain combines TRBV28 with TRBJ2-1, with 9 nucleotides matching TRBD2. CDR3 size: 14 residues. The J segment lost 14 bases and the V segment lost 6 bases, leaving 14 bases of the junction unmatched. Germline V gene sequence: CDR1 MDHEN, CDR2 SYDVKM. CDR3 bases: TGTGCCAGCAGCGTCGAACTAGCGGGCTACGGTGAGTTCTTC. Protein product: CASSVELAGYGEFF.

The genes are TRBV4-2 and TRBJ2-3; D gene unclear. Germline-derived CDR1 and CDR2 are LGHNA and YNFKEQ. This CDR3 has 16 residues. The V and J ends lost 4 bases and 0 bases respectively, with 14 bases between them. The CDR3 spells CASSLQGYPSTDTQYF. The DNA of the CDR3 is TGTGCCAGCAGCCTTCAAGGGTACCCAAGCACAGATACGCAGTATTTT.

This chain links TRBV7-2 with TRBJ2-6, with D hard to call. Between the trimmed V and J ends, which lost 5 bases and 8 bases, there was a span of 7 bases. Germline V lookup: CDR1 SGHTA, CDR2 FQGNSA. CDR3 length: 12 residues. The CDR3 DNA reads TGTGCCAGCAGCGCCCCTACCAACGTCCTGACTTTC. Encoded protein: CASSAPTNVLTF.

This clone was seen once. V is TRBV11-2 and J is TRBJ2-1; the D gene is possibly TRBD2 (5 bases). The CDR3 runs to 18 residues. V lost 1 base and J 2 bases, leaving 18 bases between the germline ends. Looked up from germline, CDR1 is SGHAT and CDR2 is FQNNGV. CDR3 amino acids: CASSLGGFRGRPYNEQFF. For the CDR3, the DNA is TGTGCCAGCAGCTTAGGAGGTTTTCGAGGGCGCCCCTACAATGAGCAGTTCTTC.

V is TRBV28 and J is TRBJ2-7, with D unclear. Germline V lookup: CDR1 MDHEN, CDR2 SYDVKM. CDR3 length equals 14 residues. Trimming cost V 3 bases and J 1 base, with 10 bases left between them. In DNA, the CDR3 is TGTGCCAGCAGTTTGTTACAGCCATCCTACGAGCAGTACTTC. It is translated as CASSLLQPSYEQYF.

In nucleotides, the CDR3 is TGCGCCAGCAGCCAAGATCCTGATCAGCCCCAGCATTTT. Amino acid sequence: CASSQDPDQPQHF. This sequence joins TRBV4-3 and TRBJ1-5; D unresolved. The CDR3 is 13 residues long. The V end lost 0 bases, the J end lost 5 bases, and 5 bases lay between the germline ends. Germline V gives CDR1 LGHNA, CDR2 YSLEER.

This clone has just a few counts. The chain uses TRBV18 and TRBJ2-5; 7 nucleotides line up with TRBD1. With 3 bases clipped from V and 3 bases from J, the junction kept 4 bases outside the gene matches. CDR3 size: 14 residues. Germline CDR1 and CDR2: KGHSH and LQKENI. Written as DNA, the CDR3 is TGTGCCAGCTCACCCGGACAGGTGAAAGAGACCCAGTACTTC. This codes for CASSPGQVKETQYF.

This sequence joins TRBV29-1 and TRBJ1-4, with 7 bases matching TRBD1. Germline CDR1 reads SQVTM; CDR2 reads ANQGSEA. The CDR3 has 13 residues. The junction had 8 bases not matched to a gene; V was cut back by 5 bases and J by 8 bases. The CDR3 here is CSVRGRRQEKLFF. The DNA for the CDR3 is TGCAGCGTTAGGGGGCGCAGACAAGAAAAACTGTTTTTT.

The chain's CDR3 is CASSPLAGAVAKNIQYF. Here the CDR3 DNA reads TGCGCCAGCAGCCCCCTGGCAGGCGCAGTAGCCAAAAACATTCAGTACTTC. The rearrangement joins TRBV5-1 to TRBJ2-4; D not resolved. V was pared by 4 bases and J by 0 bases, with 17 bases between. Germline V gene sequence: CDR1 SGHRS, CDR2 YFSETQ. CDR3 length equals 17 residues.